This T cell receptor beta chain was captured by sequencing in a study of blood T cell repertoires in COVID-19. Whole-study context: Donors in the United States, Italy and Spain gave samples during acute or convalescent COVID-19. In each case, the material was cDNA or gDNA derived from T cells, B-cell-depleted T cells, or PBMCs.

In the original workflow: Amplification with reference gene primers provided the estimates of nucleated cell counts. TCRdb's copy holds only in-frame clones and misses some; the assay was immunoSEQ multiplex PCR. V and J calls and clone size follow that table, whereas D and trimming were derived from the DNA. The sample shows around 450,000 clones, roughly 91% of them seen only once. V dropped 1 base and J dropped 4; count of bases not matched to a gene: 7. CDR3 length equals 15 residues. The germline V gene has CDR1 LGHDT and CDR2 YNNKEL (reference sequence). The receptor was derived from a woman aged 25 to 45 with acute or convalescent COVID-19. Sequenced material: peripheral blood. The chain joins TRBV3-1 (or the pseudogene TRBV3-2) to TRBJ2-7; 7 nucleotides agree with TRBD1. CDR3 in amino acids: CASSQGRGRLYEQYF. DNA for the CDR3: TGTGCCAGCAGCCAAGGAAGGGGGCGCCTATACGAGCAGTACTTC.